This T cell receptor (beta chain) was obtained from a study of blood T cell repertoires in COVID-19. Turning to the study itself: Sites in the United States, Italy and Spain provided acute and convalescent COVID-19 samples. In each case, the material was cDNA or gDNA derived from T cells, B-cell-depleted T cells, or PBMCs.

Donors were grouped by their self-reported clinical history. Up to 2 weeks before entering the study, exposed participants had met a COVID-19 case. Libraries were prepared by immunoSEQ multiplex PCR; TCRdb keeps only in-frame clonotypes and omits some of them. The repertoire holds 200,000 to 250,000 clones, with around 90% as singletons. Sequences were obtained from PBMCs or T cells enriched from blood (not recorded which). This receptor was identified in a woman in her twenties or thirties who had been exposed to COVID-19.

The chain's CDR3 is CATSVSRVSGEKLFF. CDR3 sequence (DNA): TGTGCCACCAGCGTCAGCAGGGTATCGGGTGAAAAACTGTTTTTT. The V gene is TRBV15, the J gene TRBJ1-4; a weak D match, TRBD1 (5 bases). The CDR3 has 15 residues. V was trimmed by 5 bases and J by 7 bases, leaving 17 bases between them. CDR1 is LNHNV and CDR2 is YYDKDF in the germline V gene (reference sequence).